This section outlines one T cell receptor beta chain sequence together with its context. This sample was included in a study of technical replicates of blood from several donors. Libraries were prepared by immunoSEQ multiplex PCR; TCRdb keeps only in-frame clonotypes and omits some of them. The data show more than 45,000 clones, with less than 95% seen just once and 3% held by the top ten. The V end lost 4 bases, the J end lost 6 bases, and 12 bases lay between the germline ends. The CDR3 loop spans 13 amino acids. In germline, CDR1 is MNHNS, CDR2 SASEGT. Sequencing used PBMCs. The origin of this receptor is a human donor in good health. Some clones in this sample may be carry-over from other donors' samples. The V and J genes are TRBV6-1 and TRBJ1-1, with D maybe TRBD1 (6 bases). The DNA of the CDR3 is TGTGCCAGCAGTGTTACCCGACAGGCTGAAGCTTTCTTT. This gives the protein CASSVTRQAEAFF.